This T cell receptor (beta chain) is from a study of CD8+CD57+ T cells in acquired aplastic anemia. Selection for sequencing was limited to patients who had shown CD8+CD57+ cell expansion by flow cytometry. CDR3 length equals 13 residues. CDR1 and CDR2 from the germline V gene are ENHRY and SYGVKD. According to the study, genomic DNA was the template for TCR beta VDJ and CDR3 profiling. TCRdb re-called the reads with MiXCR, one entry per CDR3 protein. This table holds around 17,000 distinct CDR3 sequences, less than 45% found once. This clonotype showed up just a few times. Its target is unknown. The junction departs from the called germline gene at one end, perhaps through a read error. Notes on the study in general: Overlap between patients and controls comprised about 28 CD8+ CDR3 sequences. Measurement in patients showed lower diversity in CD8+CD57+ cells than in total CD4+ and CD8+ pools.

Material for sequencing was CD8+CD57+ T cells sorted from PBMCs. Specified subset: bead-enriched CD8+CD57+ effector memory T cells from SAA patients. The TCR originated in a human donor with aplastic anemia. The chain recombines TRBV10-3 with TRBJ1-2; D not certain. The CDR3 DNA sequence: TGTGCCGTCAGTGAGTCTAGAGAACGTGGCTACACCTTC. It yields the protein CAVSESRERGYTF.